This TCR beta chain derives from a study of control samples from healthy donors and cancer patients. Using immunoSEQ multiplex PCR, the repertoire was profiled, and TCRdb retains in-frame clones only, with some absent. Of about 98,000 clones in the sample, roughly 78% were seen once. V was pared by 3 bases and J by 6 bases, with 11 bases between. The length of the CDR3 is 13 residues. Germline-derived CDR1 and CDR2 are SGDLS and YYNGEE. This clone has only one observation. The gene calls are TRBV9 and TRBJ2-3; D gene uncertain. Sequencing used blood. The receptor was derived from a man in his sixties in good health. The CDR3 sequence is CASSESFVDTQYF. The CDR3 DNA follows: TGTGCCAGCAGCGAGTCGTTTGTGGATACGCAGTATTTT.